This T cell receptor beta chain was profiled in a study of blood T cell repertoires in COVID-19. Background on the study: There were acute and convalescent COVID-19 samples, and they came from the United States, Italy and Spain. T cells, B-cell-depleted T cells, or PBMCs supplied cDNA or gDNA.

Assay used: immunoSEQ multiplex PCR; TCRdb lists only in-frame clones, some missing. The sample holds under 130,000 clones; about 85% are singletons and the top ten take approximately 3%. This CDR3 is built from 13 residues. The germline gives CDR1 LGHNA, CDR2 YSLEER. The trim removed 0 bases at V and 14 bases at J, leaving 7 bases unmatched. The material sequenced was peripheral blood. The rearrangement joins TRBV4-3 to TRBJ2-1; 7 nucleotides align to TRBD2. This TCR derives from a man in his forties or fifties in a cohort sampled during active COVID-19. CDR3 DNA sequence: TGCGCCAGCAGCCAAGATGAGAGGACTAGGGAGTTCTTC. It is translated as CASSQDERTREFF.